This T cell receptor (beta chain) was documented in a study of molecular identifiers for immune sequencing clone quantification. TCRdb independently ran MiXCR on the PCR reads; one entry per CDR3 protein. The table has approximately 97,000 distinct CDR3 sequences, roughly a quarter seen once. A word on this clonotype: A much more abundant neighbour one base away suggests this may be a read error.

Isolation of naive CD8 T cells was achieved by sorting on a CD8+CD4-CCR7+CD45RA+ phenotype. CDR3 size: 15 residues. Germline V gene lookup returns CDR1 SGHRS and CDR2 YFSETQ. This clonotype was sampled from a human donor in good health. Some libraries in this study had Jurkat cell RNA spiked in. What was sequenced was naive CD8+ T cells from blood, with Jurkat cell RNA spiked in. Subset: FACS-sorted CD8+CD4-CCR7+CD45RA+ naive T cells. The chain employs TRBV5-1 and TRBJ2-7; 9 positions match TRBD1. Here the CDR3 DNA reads TGCGCCAACAGCCCAGGGACAGGGATAACCTACGAGCAGTACTTC. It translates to CANSPGTGITYEQYF.